Below, 8 T cell receptor beta chains from the same sample are listed, as sequenced in a study of CD8 T cells in ankylosing spondylitis. TCRdb reprocessed the 5' RACE reads via MiXCR and lists one record per CDR3 protein. The table records approximately 400,000 distinct CDR3 sequences, 17% of them present only once. Overall study results and limits: Ankylosing spondylitis blood appeared to be characterized by a TCR beta motif of eight or nine highly homologous variants.

For these receptors, no antigen is known. The sequenced sample consisted of blood, either unsorted or a sorted T cell fraction (not recorded which). Source of these receptors: a male donor with ankylosing spondylitis.

This clonotype was seen more than once but under ten times. The chain is built from TRBV4-2 and TRBJ2-2; D may be TRBD2 (6 bases). CDR1 is LGHNA, CDR2 YNFKEQ, per germline. Trimming left V 4 bases short and J 2 bases short, with 14 bases between. This CDR3 region has 16 residues. The CDR3 loop is CASSREGLTNTGELFF. The CDR3 nucleotides are TGTGCCAGCAGCCGAGAGGGACTGACAAACACCGGGGAGCTGTTTTTT.

This clonotype turned up a few times. This chain links TRBV20-1 with TRBJ2-1; 8 bases map to TRBD2. Per germline, CDR1 DFQATT and CDR2 SNEGSKA (reference sequence). This CDR3 has 13 amino acids. After removal of 7 bases from V and 5 bases from J, the junction contained 7 bases not matched to a gene. The CDR3 sequence is CSGPGLGHNEQFF. CDR3 sequence (DNA): TGCAGTGGCCCGGGACTAGGCCACAATGAGCAGTTCTTC.

CDR3 sequence: CAISEREGGARGYTF. The CDR3 bases are TGTGCCATCAGTGAAAGGGAAGGGGGGGCGCGAGGCTACACCTTC. The V call is TRBV10-3, the J call TRBJ1-2; maybe TRBD1 (6 bases). CDR3 length: 15 residues. V lost 3 bases and J lost 8, with 19 bases in between. Germline V gene lookup returns CDR1 ENHRY and CDR2 SYGVKD.

The sample holds a few counts of this clonotype. This chain uses TRBV5-1 with TRBJ1-1, with 8 bases fitting TRBD1. CDR3 length: 16 residues. The V segment lost 6 bases and the J segment 1 base; nucleotides outside the gene matches: 11. Germline CDR1 is SGHRS and CDR2 is YFSETQ. The CDR3: CASKRPATGANTEAFF. DNA for the CDR3: TGCGCCAGCAAGAGACCTGCGACAGGGGCGAACACTGAAGCTTTCTTT.

This clonotype was observed once. The chain combines TRBV20-1 with TRBJ1-4; D uncertain. Germline CDR1 DFQATT, CDR2 SNEGSKA (reference sequence). V was shortened by 6 bases and J by 0 bases, with 5 bases between the two germline ends. CDR3 length: 12 residues. The CDR3 region is CSALTTNEKLFF. Written as DNA, the CDR3 is TGCAGTGCCCTAACAACTAATGAAAAACTGTTTTTT.

This clonotype was observed a handful of times. The rearrangement joins TRBV12-3 or TRBV12-4 to TRBJ2-1, with D perhaps assigned TRBD1 or TRBD2 (5 bases each). The CDR3 is made up of 15 amino acids. V lost 2 bases to trimming and J lost 6 bases, with 14 bases between them. The CDR3 DNA reads as TGTGCCAGCAGTTTAAGTGGGGGTCTGAGCAATGAGCAGTTCTTC. It specifies CASSLSGGLSNEQFF.

This clonotype was detected only a few times. The chain uses TRBV4-2 and TRBJ2-2; TRBD2 is a possible D gene (5 bases). The V and J ends lost 1 base and 0 bases respectively, with 9 bases between them. CDR3 size: 16 residues. The germline V gene has CDR1 LGHNA and CDR2 YNFKEQ. CDR3 loop: CASSQGTSSNTGELFF. The CDR3 region has the DNA TGTGCCAGCAGCCAAGGTACTAGTTCGAACACCGGGGAGCTGTTTTTT.

This sequence joins TRBV2 and TRBJ2-5, with TRBD2 identical over 9 bases. CDR3 length equals 16 residues. After removal of 7 bases from V and 4 bases from J, the junction contained 13 bases not matched to a gene. Germline V gene data show CDR1 as SNHLY and CDR2 as FYNNEI. This chain's CDR3 is CASTNSGGPRGETQYF. DNA for the CDR3: TGTGCCAGCACAAATAGCGGGGGCCCCCGGGGAGAGACCCAGTACTTC. The complete variable domain, with remaining parts taken from reference TRBV2 and TRBJ2-5, reads EPEVTQTPSHQVTQMGQEVILRCVPISNHLYFYWYRQILGQKVEFLVSFYNNEISEKSEIFDDQFSVERPDGSNFTLKIRSTKLEDSAMYFCASTNSGGPRGETQYFGPGTRLLVL.